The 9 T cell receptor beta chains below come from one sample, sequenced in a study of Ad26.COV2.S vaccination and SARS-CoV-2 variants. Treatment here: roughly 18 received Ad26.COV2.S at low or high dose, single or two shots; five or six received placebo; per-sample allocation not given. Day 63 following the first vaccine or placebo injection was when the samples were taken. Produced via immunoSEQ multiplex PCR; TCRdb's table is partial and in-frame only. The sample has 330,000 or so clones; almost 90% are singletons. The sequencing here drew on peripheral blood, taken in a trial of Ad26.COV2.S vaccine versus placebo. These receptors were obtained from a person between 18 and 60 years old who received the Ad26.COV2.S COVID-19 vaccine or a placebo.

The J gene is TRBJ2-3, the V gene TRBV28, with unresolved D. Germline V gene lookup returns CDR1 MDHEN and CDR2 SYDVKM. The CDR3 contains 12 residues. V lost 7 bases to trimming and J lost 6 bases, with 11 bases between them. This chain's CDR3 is CASTNVADTQYF. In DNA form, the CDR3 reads TGTGCCAGCACGAACGTAGCCGATACGCAGTATTTT.

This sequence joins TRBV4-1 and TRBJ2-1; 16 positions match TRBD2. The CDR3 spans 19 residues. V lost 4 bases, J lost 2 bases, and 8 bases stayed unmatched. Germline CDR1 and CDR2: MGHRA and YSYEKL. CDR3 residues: CASSRTGTSGGAAYNEQFF. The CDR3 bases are TGCGCCAGCAGCCGTACCGGGACTAGCGGGGGGGCCGCCTACAATGAGCAGTTCTTC.

CDR3 sequence reads: CASSYLVTSGSYEQYF. For the CDR3, the DNA is TGTGCCAGCAGTTACTTGGTGACTAGCGGTTCCTACGAGCAGTACTTC. The genes are TRBV6-5 and TRBJ2-7; TRBD2 matches 9 bases. CDR3 length: 16 residues. Germline CDR1 is MNHEY and CDR2 is SVGAGI. The V and J ends lost 1 base and 1 base, in that order; junction bases with no gene match: 5.

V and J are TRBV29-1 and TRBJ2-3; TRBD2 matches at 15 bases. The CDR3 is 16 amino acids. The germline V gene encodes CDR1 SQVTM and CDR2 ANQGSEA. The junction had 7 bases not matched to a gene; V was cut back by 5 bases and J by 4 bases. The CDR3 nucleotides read TGCAGCGTTTTGAACGGACTAGCGGGAGGGGCAGATACGCAGTATTTT. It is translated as CSVLNGLAGGADTQYF.

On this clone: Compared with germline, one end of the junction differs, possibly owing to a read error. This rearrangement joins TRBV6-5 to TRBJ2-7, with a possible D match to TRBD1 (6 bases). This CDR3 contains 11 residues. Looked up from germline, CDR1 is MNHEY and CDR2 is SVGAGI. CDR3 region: CASSYLGQSFF. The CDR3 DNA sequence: TGTGCCAGCAGTTACCTCGGACAGAGTTTTTTC.

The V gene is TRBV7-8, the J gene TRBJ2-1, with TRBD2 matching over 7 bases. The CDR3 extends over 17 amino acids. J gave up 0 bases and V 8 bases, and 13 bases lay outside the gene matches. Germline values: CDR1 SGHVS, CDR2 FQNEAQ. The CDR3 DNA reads TGTGCCAGCTCTCCCCCCCCGGGGGACTACTCCTACAATGAGCAGTTCTTC. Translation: CASSPPPGDYSYNEQFF.

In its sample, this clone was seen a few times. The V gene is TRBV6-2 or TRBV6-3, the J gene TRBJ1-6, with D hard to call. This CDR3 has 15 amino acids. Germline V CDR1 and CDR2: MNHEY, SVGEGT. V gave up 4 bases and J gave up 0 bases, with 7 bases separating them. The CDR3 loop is CASSSESSYNSPLHF. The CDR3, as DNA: TGTGCCAGCAGTTCGGAGAGCTCCTATAATTCACCCCTCCACTTT.

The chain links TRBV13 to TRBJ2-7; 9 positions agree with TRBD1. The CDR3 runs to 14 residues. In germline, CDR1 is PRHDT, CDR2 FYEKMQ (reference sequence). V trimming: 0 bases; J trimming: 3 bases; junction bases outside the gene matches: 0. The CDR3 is CASSLGTGGYEQYF. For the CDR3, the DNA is TGTGCCAGCAGCTTAGGGACAGGGGGCTACGAGCAGTACTTC.

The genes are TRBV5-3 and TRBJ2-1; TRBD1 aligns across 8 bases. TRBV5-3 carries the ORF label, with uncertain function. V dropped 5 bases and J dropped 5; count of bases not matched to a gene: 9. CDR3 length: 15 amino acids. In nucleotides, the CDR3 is TGTGCCAGAAGTCTCAGGACAGGGATCCACAATGAGCAGTTCTTC. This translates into CARSLRTGIHNEQFF.